The T cell receptor (beta chain) described here comes from a study of regulatory T cells in long-lasting Graves disease (dated by TCRdb to 2020 to 2022). The study in broad terms: To count as having persistent Graves' disease, a patient had to have received antithyroid drug treatment for over 5 years with TSH receptor autoantibodies remaining persistently positive. A total of around 35 samples underwent TCR sequencing, from about 13 patients with persistent Graves' disease and 20 or so patients with newly diagnosed Graves' disease. In the clinical cohort, patients with persistent Graves' disease had used antithyroid drugs for an average of around ten years. The study was registered as a clinical trial and conducted in China. Persistent Graves' disease patients were compared with newly diagnosed Graves' disease patients by peripheral blood TCR sequencing and RNA sequencing.

The sample's time point label is to be understood as: persistent/refractory GD, antithyroid drugs over 5 years with positive TRAb. For both TCR sequencing and RNA sequencing, RNA was extracted from PBMCs in TRIzol. Graves' disease was diagnosed according to American Thyroid Association guidelines. The patients came from an endocrinology department in Xi'an, China. Each patient gave approximately 10 milliliters of peripheral blood, collected in an EDTA anticoagulant tube. PBMCs were isolated by Ficoll Paque Plus density gradient separation without further T cell sorting. An Agilent 2100 Bioanalyzer and agarose gel were used to assess RNA quality, and a NanoDrop 2000 was used to measure RNA concentration. General conclusions and limits of the study: Compared with newly diagnosed patients, patients with persistent Graves' disease had lower TCR Shannon entropy and fewer highly expanded clones, which suggests clonal expansion. Sequencing and analysis were restricted to the TCR beta chain. A larger number of public clonotypes was shared among persistent patients (over 2,500) than among newly diagnosed patients (approximately 1,000). The study examined only peripheral blood because the primary lesion, thyroid tissue, could not be accessed. The authors noted that the small sample size was a limitation that may lower accuracy. Persistent disease showed preferential use of TRBV28, TRBJ1-2 and TRBJ2-5, whereas newly diagnosed disease favored TRBV20-1 and TRBJ2-1.

This clonotype was counted many times. Which antigen it targets is not known. The record has no base qualities; no much larger clone is one base away. Germline trimming: 3 bases from V, 5 bases from J; junction bases outside gene matches: 6. For CDR1 and CDR2, the germline V gene (reference sequence) lists LNHNV and YYDKDF. From cysteine to phenylalanine, the CDR3 is 14 amino acids long. Solely the CDR3 DNA is kept, with 42 bases framed from the first base. To prepare the library, multiplex PCR was applied. These reads were obtained on an Illumina HiSeq 4000. TCR beta libraries were built with iRepertoire HTBI primers and Arm-PCR amplification of CDR3 regions. Gel purification was performed on PCR products prior to sequencing. Concerning the study's data processing: A total of around 59 TRBV and more than twelve TRBJ segments were identified across samples and were used for gene usage analysis of CDR3 amino acid clonotypes. COPE and FqMerger were used to merge filtered high-quality paired reads into contigs. BLAST was used to align contigs to IMGT TRBV, TRBD and TRBJ reference genes, and CDR3 was defined according to IMGT. Any clonotype with a frequency above 0.1% was classified as a highly expanded clone. Shannon entropy served as the measure of repertoire diversity, while the Gini coefficient captured V-J evenness. A clonotype was considered public if more than one individual shared it. TCRdb trimmed public reads at Q25 via fastp, called clones via MiXCR and kept in-frame beta chains. One record per CDR3 amino acid sequence lists the most common genes and DNA. TCRdb's processing, not the study's, gives the V and J calls here. For this sample the table gives approximately 500,000 distinct CDR3 sequences, of which 20% to 25% were detected only once. The ten most abundant clones make up about 6.6% of the sample.

Rearrangement joined TRBV15 to TRBJ2-7; 8 middle bases align to TRBD1. This receptor was taken from a female donor with Graves disease. The sequences come from peripheral blood mononuclear cells (PBMCs), collected when the disease was refractory, from a patient treated with antithyroid drugs. DNA sequence: TGTGCCACCAGCAGTTTGGACAGGGTCGACGAGCAGTACTTC. It specifies CATSSLDRVDEQYF.